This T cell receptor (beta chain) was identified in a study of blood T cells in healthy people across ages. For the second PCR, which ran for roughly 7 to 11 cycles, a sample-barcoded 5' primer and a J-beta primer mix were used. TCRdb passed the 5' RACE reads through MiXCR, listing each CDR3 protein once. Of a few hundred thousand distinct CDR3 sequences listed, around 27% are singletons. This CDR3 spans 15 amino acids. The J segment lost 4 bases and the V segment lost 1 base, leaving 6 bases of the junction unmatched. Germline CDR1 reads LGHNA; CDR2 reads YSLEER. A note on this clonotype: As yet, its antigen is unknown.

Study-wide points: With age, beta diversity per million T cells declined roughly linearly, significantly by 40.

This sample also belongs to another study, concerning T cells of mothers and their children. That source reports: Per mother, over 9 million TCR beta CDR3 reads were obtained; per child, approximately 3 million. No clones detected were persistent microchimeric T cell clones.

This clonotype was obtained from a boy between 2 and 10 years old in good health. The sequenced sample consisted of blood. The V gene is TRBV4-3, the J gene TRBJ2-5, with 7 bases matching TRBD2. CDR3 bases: TGCGCCAGCAGCCAAGGGGGAGGGGTGGGAGAGACCCAGTACTTC. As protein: CASSQGGGVGETQYF.